This T cell receptor beta chain derives from a study of shared clonotypes between healthy human individuals. Study-wide results and limits: Non-shared clonotypes showed lower generation probabilities than clonotypes common to all four donors.

Naive CD8 cells lacked CD45RO, underwent positive selection for CCR7 and left out terminally differentiated effector memory CD45RA+ cells. Donors had no recently reported acute infections or vaccinations and were HIV-negative. In the case of this clone: The antigen is undetermined.

Sequencing used immunoSEQ multiplex PCR; TCRdb keeps in-frame clones, though not all of them. The sample records roughly 2 million clones, less than 95% being singletons. The CDR3 has 14 residues. Deletions cut 2 bases from V and 4 bases from J, with 11 bases between. CDR1 and CDR2 (germline): MNHEY, SMNVEV (reference sequence). What was sequenced was naive CD8+ T cells sorted from blood. This clonotype was obtained from a man between 18 and 35 years old in good health. The chain links TRBV27 to TRBJ1-1; D may be TRBD1 (6 bases). In DNA, the CDR3 is TGTGCCAGCAGTTTAGGCACAGGGTTCACTGAAGCTTTCTTT. This translates into CASSLGTGFTEAFF.